The 21 T cell receptor beta chains reported below all come from one sample, sequenced in a study of tumor-infiltrating lymphocytes in primary liver carcinoma. For blood RNA, unsorted whole blood served as the source, and germline DNA was extracted too. From around 520 ng of total RNA, TCR beta-specific cDNA was reverse-transcribed using a constant-region primer. Libraries for TCR beta were built through three nested multiplex PCR rounds, which together made up a slightly modified ARM-PCR procedure. For 10 cycles apiece, the opening two PCR rounds ran with TRBV1-TRBV30 forward primers and a C-beta reverse primer. TCRdb independently ran MiXCR on the multiplex PCR reads; one entry per CDR3 protein. Of hundreds of thousands of distinct CDR3 sequences listed, 65% are singletons. Specimen: peripheral blood. These receptors originate from a man aged 40-55 years with primary liver carcinoma and hepatitis B virus infection.

The table lists this clonotype with a few counts. The gene calls are TRBV6-5 and TRBJ2-1; D gene uncertain. The germline V gene encodes CDR1 MNHEY and CDR2 SVGAGI. This CDR3 comprises 13 residues. Deletions cut 2 bases from V and 5 bases from J, with 7 bases between. CDR3 nucleotides: TGTGCCAGCAGTTACCTCAGGAACAATGAGCAGTTCTTC. Residues: CASSYLRNNEQFF.

This chain connects TRBV20-1 to TRBJ2-5, with 8 nucleotides matching TRBD1. The CDR3 has 12 residues. Germline loops: CDR1 DFQATT, CDR2 SNEGSKA (reference sequence). The junction had 4 bases not matched to a gene; V was cut back by 5 bases and J by 5 bases. CDR3 region: CSAPTGVETQYF. In DNA form, the CDR3 reads TGCAGTGCTCCGACAGGGGTGGAGACCCAGTACTTC.

V and J are TRBV10-3 and TRBJ2-3, with D unresolved. V shed 0 bases and J shed 0 bases, with 16 bases lying between them. This CDR3 has 18 amino acids. Per the germline V gene, CDR1 is ENHRY and CDR2 is SYGVKD. CDR3 sequence: CAISESASRLSSTDTQYF. Written as DNA, the CDR3 is TGTGCCATCAGTGAGTCTGCAAGCAGGCTCAGTAGCACAGATACGCAGTATTTT.

This clonotype was seen a handful of times. The genes are TRBV6-1 and TRBJ1-5; weak D call: TRBD1 (5 bases). V gave up 3 bases and J gave up 4 bases, with 13 bases separating them. The CDR3 sequence is 15 residues long. The germline V gene encodes CDR1 MNHNS and CDR2 SASEGT. In DNA, the CDR3 is TGTGCCAGCAGTGATGGAGGGGCCGGTAATCAGCCCCAGCATTTT. It encodes CASSDGGAGNQPQHF.

The chain combines TRBV11-1 with TRBJ2-7, with a tentative D call TRBD1 (5 bases). The CDR3 contains 12 residues. Trimming removed 3 bases at V and 5 bases at J, with 8 bases between. Germline V CDR1 and CDR2: SGHAT, FQDESV (reference sequence). The CDR3 here is CASSFKQDEQYF. The CDR3 DNA reads as TGTGCCAGCAGCTTCAAACAGGACGAGCAGTACTTC.

The genes are TRBV2 and TRBJ2-3; maybe TRBD1 (5 bases). CDR1 and CDR2 from the germline V gene are SNHLY and FYNNEI. V was trimmed by 2 bases and J by 1 base, leaving 7 bases between them. The CDR3 runs 14 residues. The CDR3 region has the DNA TGTGCCAGCAGTGAACTACAGGGCACAGATACGCAGTATTTT. Protein sequence: CASSELQGTDTQYF.

This clonotype was recorded once. The chain recombines TRBV5-1 with TRBJ2-5; tentative D call: TRBD2 (5 bases). Germline V gene sequence: CDR1 SGHRS, CDR2 YFSETQ. The CDR3 totals 13 residues. V was cut by 2 bases and J by 3 bases, with 8 bases left in between. CDR3 DNA: TGCGCCAGCAGCTTCGTCGGGAAAGAGACCCAGTACTTC. It encodes CASSFVGKETQYF.

This clonotype has a count of ten or more. The V and J genes are TRBV6-2 or TRBV6-3 and TRBJ2-1; 11 bases agree with TRBD2. Germline assignment: CDR1 MNHEY and CDR2 SVGEGT. The CDR3 is 13 amino acids. J was trimmed by 3 bases and V by 8 bases; bases with no gene match: 0. The CDR3 DNA sequence: TGTGCCAGCGGGACTAGCGGCTACAATGAGCAGTTCTTC. This codes for CASGTSGYNEQFF.

This clonotype appeared once. In DNA, the CDR3 is TGCGCCAGCAGACATACAGCTCTCACCGGGGAGCTGTTTTTT. This codes for CASRHTALTGELFF. The chain links TRBV10-2 to TRBJ2-2; D is undetermined. The CDR3 runs 14 residues. Per germline, CDR1 WSHSY and CDR2 SAAADI. Deletions cut 6 bases from V and 4 bases from J, with 12 bases between.

This clonotype was seen a few times. J is TRBJ2-1 and V is TRBV30; D gene uncertain. Looked up from germline, CDR1 is GTSNPN and CDR2 is SVGIG (reference sequence). The CDR3 is 10 residues long. V was clipped by 7 bases and J by 5 bases, with 6 bases between them. CDR3 amino acids: CAFGHNEQFF. CDR3 coding DNA: TGTGCCTTTGGCCACAATGAGCAGTTCTTC.

Note on this clonotype: This may stem from a read error, because a much larger clone lies one nucleotide away. This chain links TRBV6-2 or TRBV6-3 with TRBJ1-6; perhaps TRBD1 as D (5 bases). Trimming removed 2 bases from V and 8 bases from J, with 10 bases in between. The germline V gene has CDR1 MNHEY and CDR2 SVGEGT. The CDR3 length is 14 residues. CDR3 protein: CASSYPMGDSPLHF. As DNA, the CDR3 is TGTGCCAGCAGTTACCCCATGGGGGATTCACCCCTCCACTTT.

Comment on this clonotype: The junction does not match germline at one end; this may be a read error. J is TRBJ2-3 and V is TRBV7-9; the D call may be TRBD1 or TRBD2 (5 bases each). From germline, CDR1 is SEHNR and CDR2 FQNEAQ (reference sequence). The CDR3 covers 12 residues. In DNA form, the CDR3 reads TGTACCAGTCGGGACGCCAAAGATACACAGTATTTT. Translation: CTSRDAKDTQYF.

This clonotype is a singleton in its sample. The chain couples TRBV5-5 to TRBJ2-7; D may correspond to TRBD1 or TRBD2 (6 bases each). The length of the CDR3 is 11 residues. Germline CDR1 SGHKS, CDR2 YYEKEE (reference sequence). CDR3 sequence (DNA): TGTGTCATTCTCAAAGGAGGGGGTCGGTACTTC. It translates to CVILKGGGRYF.

This clonotype was picked up a small number of times. A read error is possible here, since a much larger clone lies one base away. The chain joins TRBV4-2 to TRBJ2-7, with D possibly TRBD2 on 5 matching bases. Per the germline V gene, CDR1 is LGHNA and CDR2 is YNFKEQ. This CDR3 contains 16 residues. The CDR3, as DNA: TGTGCCAGCAGCCAAGATACGGCAGGCCCCGACTACGAGCAGCACTTC. Protein sequence: CASSQDTAGPDYEQHF.

In this sample, this clonotype turned up many times. V usage is TRBV4-2 and J usage is TRBJ2-1, with TRBD2 identical over 7 bases. CDR3 length: 17 amino acids. Germline CDR1 is LGHNA and CDR2 is YNFKEQ. The junction had 8 bases not matched to a gene; V was cut back by 0 bases and J by 3 bases. CDR3 sequence (DNA): TGTGCCAGCAGCCAAGAGTCTGCGGGAGTAATCTACAATGAGCAGTTCTTC. Amino acids: CASSQESAGVIYNEQFF.

This clonotype was seen ten or more times. This chain connects TRBV12-3 or TRBV12-4 to TRBJ2-3; TRBD2 matches 8 bases. The CDR3 sequence is 16 residues long. Unmatched junction bases numbered 8, after V lost 5 bases and J lost 1 base. CDR3 sequence reads: CASSPPSGRGTDTQYF. DNA of the CDR3: TGTGCCAGCAGTCCCCCCAGCGGGAGAGGCACAGATACGCAGTATTTT.

In regard to this clonotype: At one end the junction does not follow the germline gene, possibly because of a read error. CDR3 nucleotides: TGTGCCTGCAGCCCGGGGGGGGTTACCACTGAAGCTTTCTTT. Its translation is CACSPGGVTTEAFF. The chain links TRBV5-4 to TRBJ1-1; TRBD1 might be the D (5 bases). Germline CDR1 is SGHNT and CDR2 is YYREEE (reference sequence). The CDR3 spans 14 residues.

In regard to this clonotype: One end of the junction varies from germline; a read error may be responsible. The chain joins TRBV5-6 to TRBJ2-5; D is perhaps TRBD1 (5 bases). Germline V gene sequence: CDR1 SGHDT, CDR2 YYEEEE. The CDR3 is made up of 13 amino acids. CDR3 sequence reads: CASSLDSQGTQYF. For the CDR3, the DNA is TGTGCCAGCAGCTTAGACAGCCAAGGGACCCAGTACTTC.

The chain carries TRBV4-2 and TRBJ2-3; D unclear. CDR3 length: 13 residues. With 10 bases removed from V and 6 bases from J, the gap between germline ends came to 17 bases. Germline CDR1 reads LGHNA; CDR2 reads YNFKEQ. This CDR3 is CATLGYGSDTQYF. DNA of the CDR3: TGTGCCACCCTTGGTTATGGATCGGATACGCAGTATTTT.

This clonotype showed up many times. This rearrangement joins TRBV4-3 to TRBJ2-1; 10 nucleotides line up with TRBD2. Losses at the gene ends were 3 bases for V and 2 bases for J; bases not matched to a gene: 1. CDR1 LGHNA and CDR2 YSLEER come from the germline V gene. CDR3 size: 15 residues. Here the CDR3 reads CASSQGTSAYNEQFF. CDR3 DNA sequence: TGCGCCAGCAGCCAGGGGACTAGCGCCTACAATGAGCAGTTCTTC.

The chain recombines TRBV6-2 or TRBV6-3 with TRBJ2-1; TRBD2 matches 7 bases. The germline V gene has CDR1 MNHEY and CDR2 SVGEGT. The CDR3 has 12 amino acids. CDR3: CTTSSGGNEQFF. CDR3 coding DNA: TGTACCACCTCCTCGGGGGGAAATGAGCAGTTCTTC.